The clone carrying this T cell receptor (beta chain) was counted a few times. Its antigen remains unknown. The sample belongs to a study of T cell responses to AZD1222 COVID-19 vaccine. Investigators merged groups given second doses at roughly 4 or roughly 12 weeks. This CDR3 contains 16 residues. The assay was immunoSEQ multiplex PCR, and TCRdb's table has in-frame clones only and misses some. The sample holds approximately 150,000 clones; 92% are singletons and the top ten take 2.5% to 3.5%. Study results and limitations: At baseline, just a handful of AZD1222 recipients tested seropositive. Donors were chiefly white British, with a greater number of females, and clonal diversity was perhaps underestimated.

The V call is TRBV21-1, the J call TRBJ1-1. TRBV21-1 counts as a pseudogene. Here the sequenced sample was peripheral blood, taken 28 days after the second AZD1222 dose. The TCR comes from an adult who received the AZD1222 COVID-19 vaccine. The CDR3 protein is CASRITLATIRTEAFF. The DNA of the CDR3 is TGTGCCAGCAGGATAACATTAGCTACCATTCGCACTGAAGCTTTCTTT.